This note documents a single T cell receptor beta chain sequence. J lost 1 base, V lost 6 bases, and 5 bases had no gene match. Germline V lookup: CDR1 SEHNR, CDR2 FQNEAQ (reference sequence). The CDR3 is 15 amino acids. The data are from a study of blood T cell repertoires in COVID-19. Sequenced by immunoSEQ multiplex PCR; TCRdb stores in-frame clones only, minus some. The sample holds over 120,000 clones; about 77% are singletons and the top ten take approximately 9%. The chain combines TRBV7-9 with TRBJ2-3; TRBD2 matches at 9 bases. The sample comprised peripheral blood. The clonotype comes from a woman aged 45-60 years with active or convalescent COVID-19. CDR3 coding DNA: TGTGCCAGCAGTCGGCGGGAGGGCCGCACAGATACGCAGTATTTT. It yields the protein CASSRREGRTDTQYF.